The rows below give T cell receptor beta chains drawn from one sample of a study of blood T cell repertoires in COVID-19. Repertoires were generated with immunoSEQ multiplex PCR, while TCRdb's copy carries only in-frame clones and drops some. This sample has some 190,000 clones; 80% to 90% occur once, and the top ten carry over 2.5%. Sequencing was performed on peripheral blood. These receptors were obtained from a man aged 55 to 70 with acute or convalescent COVID-19. CDR3s leave out the opening cysteine and the closing phenylalanine or tryptophan.

J gene	V gene	CDR3 protein
TRBJ2-2	TRBV3-1/TRBV3-2	ASSQPTSGVTGELF
TRBJ2-6	TRBV11-2	ASSSPTHAGGSGANVLT
TRBJ2-3	TRBV29-1	SVTTTDTQY
TRBJ2-1	TRBV7-9	ASSPDRGSYNEQF
TRBJ1-1	TRBV27	ASSSKTGKSMNTEAF
TRBJ1-2	TRBV7-2	ASSISTDRAPVGYT
TRBJ1-2	TRBV19	ASSPFGQANYGYT
TRBJ2-1	TRBV2	ASSEIPTGEQF
TRBJ1-2	TRBV3-1/TRBV3-2	ASSPRDIVGGYT
TRBJ1-5	TRBV29-1	SVASGINNQPQH
TRBJ1-5	TRBV4-2	ASSQHRRGQPQH
TRBJ2-1	TRBV2	ASRGHSGSSYNEQF
TRBJ2-7	TRBV11-3	ASSPGSSYEQY
TRBJ2-5	TRBV18	ASSPQQARQETQY
TRBJ2-1	TRBV24-1	ATSDPFGAGGHEQF
TRBJ2-7	TRBV5-1	ASSGSGRMAYEQY
TRBJ2-7	TRBV29-1	SVVGRAGEQY
TRBJ1-4	TRBV5-6	ASSTDRGLNEKLF
TRBJ2-7	TRBV6-7	ASSYWVQGTDEQY
TRBJ2-3	TRBV7-9	ASSPGLAGVSSTDTQY
TRBJ2-3	TRBV19	ASRLDRARPDTQY
TRBJ2-7	TRBV5-1	ASSLGLMTREGETYEQY
TRBJ1-1	TRBV10-3	AIRGQGGGNTEAF
TRBJ2-5	TRBV28	ASSKGGRGFQETQY
TRBJ2-5	TRBV2	ASRGAGTQY
TRBJ2-7	TRBV5-6	ASSLSTRDYSYEQY
TRBJ2-7	TRBV19	ASMSGGFPYEQY
TRBJ1-4	TRBV3-1/TRBV3-2	ASNRAGEKLF
TRBJ1-4	TRBV7-9	ASSKGQGTNEKLF
TRBJ2-2	TRBV6-6	ASSYNRGGTGELF
TRBJ2-7	TRBV3-1/TRBV3-2	ASSEEGLAGVGEQY
TRBJ2-3	TRBV19	ASSLRRHTDTQY
TRBJ2-1	TRBV9	ASSVDGREYNEQF
TRBJ1-4	TRBV27	ASSFLGRGNEKLF
TRBJ1-1	TRBV21-1	ASSRGAGENTEAF
TRBJ2-3	TRBV28	ASRSAGQGPDTQY
TRBJ2-6	TRBV11-2	ASSGTSGSGANVLT
TRBJ2-7	TRBV29-1	SVEKGTGTYEQY
TRBJ1-2	TRBV3-1/TRBV3-2	ASSQGSESYGYT
TRBJ2-2	TRBV9	ASSVGPGQRTGELF
TRBJ1-6	TRBV6-5	ASSYDRDAVTLH
TRBJ2-1	TRBV19	ASSGTSGRRNEQF
TRBJ2-3	TRBV7-2	ASSYGLASTDTQY
TRBJ2-2	TRBV27	ATGIGTVSTGELF
TRBJ1-5	TRBV28	ASSTPTGRNQPQH
TRBJ2-7	TRBV20-1	SASGFWDTPYEQY
TRBJ2-3	TRBV27	ASSLTPDRAADTQY
TRBJ1-1	TRBV6-2/TRBV6-3	ASSDLQGATEAF
TRBJ1-3	TRBV7-9	ASSSLVTGSGNTIY
TRBJ2-3	TRBV14	ASSQDVQGYQY
TRBJ2-7	TRBV11-2	ASSWAGLRYEQY
TRBJ1-1	TRBV7-2	ASSLAGTVGGTEAF
TRBJ1-5	TRBV19	ASSIRTVGNQPQH
TRBJ2-1	TRBV24-1	ATSGLAAGSYNEQF
TRBJ2-1	TRBV5-1	ASSPQASGRARVPQF
TRBJ2-7	TRBV7-8	ASSLEAWSGGEQY
TRBJ2-4	TRBV28	ASDRQGSKNIQY
TRBJ2-4	TRBV28	ASSPATTGGKDIQY
TRBJ2-2	TRBV10-2	ASTQTGGTGELF
TRBJ2-7	TRBV6-2/TRBV6-3	ASSISGSVYEQY